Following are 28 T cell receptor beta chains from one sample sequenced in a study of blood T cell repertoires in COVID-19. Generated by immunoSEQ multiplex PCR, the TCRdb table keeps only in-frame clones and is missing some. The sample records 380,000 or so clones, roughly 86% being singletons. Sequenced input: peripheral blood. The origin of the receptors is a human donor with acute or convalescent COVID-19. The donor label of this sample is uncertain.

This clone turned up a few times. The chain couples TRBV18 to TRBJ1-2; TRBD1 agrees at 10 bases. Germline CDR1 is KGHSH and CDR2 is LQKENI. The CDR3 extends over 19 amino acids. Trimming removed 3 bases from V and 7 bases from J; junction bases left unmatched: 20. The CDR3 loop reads CASSPFPGQGLENVGGYTF. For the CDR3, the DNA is TGTGCCAGCTCACCGTTTCCGGGACAGGGGCTCGAGAATGTGGGTGGCTACACCTTC.

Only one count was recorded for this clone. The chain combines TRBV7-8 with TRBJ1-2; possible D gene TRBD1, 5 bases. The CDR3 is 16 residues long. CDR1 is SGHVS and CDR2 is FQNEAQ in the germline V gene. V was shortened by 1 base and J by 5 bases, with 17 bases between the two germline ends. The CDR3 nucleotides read TGTGCCAGCAGCTTAGTACAGGCCACGGGTGGTTATGGCTACACCTTC. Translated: CASSLVQATGGYGYTF.

The CDR3 sequence: CASSRTSPAGELFF. The CDR3 region has the DNA TGTGCCAGTAGTCGGACTAGCCCCGCCGGGGAGCTGTTTTTT. The rearrangement links TRBV19 to TRBJ2-2, with 8 bases fitting TRBD2. Germline V lookup: CDR1 LNHDA, CDR2 SQIVND (reference sequence). The CDR3 runs to 14 residues. The junction had 5 bases not matched to a gene; V was cut back by 5 bases and J by 6 bases. The full variable domain, rest sourced from reference TRBV19 and TRBJ2-2, is DGGITQSPKYLFRKEGQNVTLSCEQNLNHDAMYWYRQDPGQGLRLIYYSQIVNDFQKGDIAEGYSVSREKKESFPLTVTSAQKNPTAFYLCASSRTSPAGELFFGEGSRLTVL.

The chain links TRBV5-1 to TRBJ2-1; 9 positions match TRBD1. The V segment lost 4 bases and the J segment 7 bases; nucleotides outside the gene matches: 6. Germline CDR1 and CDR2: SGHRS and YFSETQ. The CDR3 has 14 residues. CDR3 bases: TGCGCCAGCAGCCCGACAGGGGGTTGGAATGAGCAGTTCTTC. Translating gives CASSPTGGWNEQFF. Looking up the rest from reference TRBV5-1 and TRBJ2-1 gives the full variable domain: KAGVTQTPRYLIKTRGQQVTLSCSPISGHRSVSWYQQTPGQGLQFLFEYFSETQRNKGNFPGRFSGRQFSNSRSEMNVSTLELGDSALYLCASSPTGGWNEQFFGPGTRLTVL.

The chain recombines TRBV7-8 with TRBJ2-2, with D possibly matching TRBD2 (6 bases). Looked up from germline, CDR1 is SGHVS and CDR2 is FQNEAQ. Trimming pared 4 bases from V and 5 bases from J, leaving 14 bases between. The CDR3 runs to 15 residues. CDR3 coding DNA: TGTGCCAGCAGCTCCGGGAGAATAGGGACCGGGGAGCTGTTTTTT. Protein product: CASSSGRIGTGELFF.

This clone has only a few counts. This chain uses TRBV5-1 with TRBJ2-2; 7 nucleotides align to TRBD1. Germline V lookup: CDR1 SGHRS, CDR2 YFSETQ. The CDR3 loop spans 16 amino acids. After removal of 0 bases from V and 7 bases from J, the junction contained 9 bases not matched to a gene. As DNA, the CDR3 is TGCGCCAGCAGCTTGGAGGGAAGGGGGCGCGTCGGGGAGCTGTTTTTT. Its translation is CASSLEGRGRVGELFF.

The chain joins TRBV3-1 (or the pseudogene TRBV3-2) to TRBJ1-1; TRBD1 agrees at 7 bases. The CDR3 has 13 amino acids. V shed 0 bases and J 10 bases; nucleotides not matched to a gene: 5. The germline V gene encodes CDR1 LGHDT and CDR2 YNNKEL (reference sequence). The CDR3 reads CASSQDNRGGAFF. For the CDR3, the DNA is TGTGCCAGCAGCCAAGATAACAGGGGCGGAGCTTTCTTT.

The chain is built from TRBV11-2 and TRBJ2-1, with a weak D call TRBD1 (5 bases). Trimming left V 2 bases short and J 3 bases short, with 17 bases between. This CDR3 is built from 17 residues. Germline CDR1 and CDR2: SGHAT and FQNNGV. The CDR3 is CASSLLARGPDYNEQFF. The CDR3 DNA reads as TGTGCCAGCAGCTTACTTGCTAGGGGTCCGGACTACAATGAGCAGTTCTTC.

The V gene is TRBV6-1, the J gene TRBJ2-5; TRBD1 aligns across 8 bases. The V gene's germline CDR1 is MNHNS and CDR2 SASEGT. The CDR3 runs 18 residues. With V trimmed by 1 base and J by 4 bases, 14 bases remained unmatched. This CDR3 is CASSEVSRGTGHGETQYF. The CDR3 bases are TGTGCCAGCAGTGAAGTATCTAGGGGGACAGGTCATGGAGAGACCCAGTACTTC.

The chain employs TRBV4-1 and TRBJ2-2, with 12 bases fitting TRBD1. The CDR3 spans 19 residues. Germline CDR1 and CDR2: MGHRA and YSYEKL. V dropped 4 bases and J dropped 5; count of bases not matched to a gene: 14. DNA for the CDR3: TGCGCCAGCAGCCCTCCTATGTCCGGGACAGGGGGCTGGACCGGGGAGCTGTTTTTT. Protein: CASSPPMSGTGGWTGELFF.

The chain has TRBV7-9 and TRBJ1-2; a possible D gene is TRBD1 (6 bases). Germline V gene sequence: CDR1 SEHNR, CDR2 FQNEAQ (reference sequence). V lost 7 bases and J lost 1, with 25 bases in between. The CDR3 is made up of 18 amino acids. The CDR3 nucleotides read TGTGCCAGCACCCTATTTCTAGGACAGAGCCTTTTTAACTATGGCTACACCTTC. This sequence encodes CASTLFLGQSLFNYGYTF.

CDR3 amino acids: CASSQDHQGNEQYF. CDR3 coding DNA: TGTGCCAGCAGCCAAGATCATCAGGGGAACGAGCAGTACTTC. V is TRBV4-2 and J is TRBJ2-7; a weak D match, TRBD1 (6 bases). The germline gives CDR1 LGHNA, CDR2 YNFKEQ. The CDR3 consists of 14 residues. Trimming shortened V by 0 bases and J by 5 bases, and 11 bases separated the two germline ends.

CDR3 protein: CASSSADSLMLPLHF. Written as DNA, the CDR3 is TGTGCCAGCAGCTCCGCGGACAGCCTCATGTTACCCCTCCACTTT. The chain links TRBV7-8 to TRBJ1-6; TRBD1 might be the D (6 bases). CDR3 length: 15 amino acids. V was clipped by 4 bases and J by 12 bases, with 19 bases between them. Germline V gene data show CDR1 as SGHVS and CDR2 as FQNEAQ.

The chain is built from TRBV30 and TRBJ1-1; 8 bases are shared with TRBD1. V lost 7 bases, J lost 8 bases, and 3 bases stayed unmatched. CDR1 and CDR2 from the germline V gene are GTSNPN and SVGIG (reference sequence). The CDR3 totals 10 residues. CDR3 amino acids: CASDRGEAFF. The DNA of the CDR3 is TGTGCCTCCGACAGGGGCGAAGCTTTCTTT. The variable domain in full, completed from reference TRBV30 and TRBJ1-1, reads SQTIHQWPATLVQPVGSPLSLECTVEGTSNPNLYWYRQAAGRGLQLLFYSVGIGQISSEVPQNLSASRPQDRQFILSSKKLLLSDSGFYLCASDRGEAFFGQGTRLTVV.

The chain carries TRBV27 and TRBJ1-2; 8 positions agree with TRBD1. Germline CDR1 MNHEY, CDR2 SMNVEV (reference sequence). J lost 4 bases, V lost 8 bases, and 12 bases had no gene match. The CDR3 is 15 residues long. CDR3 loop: CASCLAGGSFYGYTF. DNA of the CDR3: TGTGCCAGCTGCCTTGCAGGGGGCAGCTTCTATGGCTACACCTTC.

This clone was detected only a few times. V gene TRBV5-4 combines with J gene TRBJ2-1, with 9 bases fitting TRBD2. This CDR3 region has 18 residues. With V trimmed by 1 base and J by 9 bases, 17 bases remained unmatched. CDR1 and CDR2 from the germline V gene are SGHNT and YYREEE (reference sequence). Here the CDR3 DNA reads TGTGCCAGCAGCTTGTTATGGCTAGCGGGGTCGGCCCCCGGTGAGCAGTTCTTC. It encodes CASSLLWLAGSAPGEQFF.

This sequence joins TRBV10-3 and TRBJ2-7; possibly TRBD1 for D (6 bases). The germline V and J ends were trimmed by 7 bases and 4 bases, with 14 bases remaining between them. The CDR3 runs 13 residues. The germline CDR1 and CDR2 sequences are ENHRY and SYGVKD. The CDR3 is CAIKLGGDYEQYF. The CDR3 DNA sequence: TGTGCCATCAAGTTAGGGGGAGATTACGAGCAGTACTTC.

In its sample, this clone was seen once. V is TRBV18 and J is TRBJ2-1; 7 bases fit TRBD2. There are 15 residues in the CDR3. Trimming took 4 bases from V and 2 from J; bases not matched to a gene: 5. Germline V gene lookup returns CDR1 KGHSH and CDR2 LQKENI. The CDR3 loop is CASSRASGTYNEQFF. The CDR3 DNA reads TGTGCCAGCTCACGGGCTAGCGGAACCTACAATGAGCAGTTCTTC.

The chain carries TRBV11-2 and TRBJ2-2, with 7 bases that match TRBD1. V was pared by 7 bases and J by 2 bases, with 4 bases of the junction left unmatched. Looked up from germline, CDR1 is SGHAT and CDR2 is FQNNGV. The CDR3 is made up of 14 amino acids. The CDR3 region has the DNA TGTGCCAGCAAGAGGGGGCATAACACCGGGGAGCTGTTTTTT. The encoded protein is CASKRGHNTGELFF.

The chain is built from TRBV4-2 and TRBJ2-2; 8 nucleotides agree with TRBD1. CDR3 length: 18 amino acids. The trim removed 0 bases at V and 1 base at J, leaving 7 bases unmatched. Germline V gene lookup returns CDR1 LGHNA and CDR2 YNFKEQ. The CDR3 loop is CASSQDRRGQGNTGELFF. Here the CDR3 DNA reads TGTGCCAGCAGCCAAGATCGTCGCGGACAGGGGAACACCGGGGAGCTGTTTTTT.

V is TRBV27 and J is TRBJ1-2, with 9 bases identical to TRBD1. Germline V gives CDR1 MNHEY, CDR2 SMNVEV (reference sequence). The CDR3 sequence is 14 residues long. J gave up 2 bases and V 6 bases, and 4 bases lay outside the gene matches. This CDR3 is CASRPGQGNYGYTF. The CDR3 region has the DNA TGTGCCAGCAGGCCGGGACAGGGCAACTATGGCTACACCTTC.

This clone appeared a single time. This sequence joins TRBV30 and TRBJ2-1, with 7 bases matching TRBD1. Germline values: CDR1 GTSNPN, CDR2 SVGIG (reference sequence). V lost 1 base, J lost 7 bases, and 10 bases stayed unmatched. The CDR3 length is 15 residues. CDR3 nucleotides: TGTGCCTGGAGTGGCGGCCAGGGGGTTGGTAATGAGCAGTTCTTC. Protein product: CAWSGGQGVGNEQFF.

The CDR3 here is CASSPRGLSSYNEQFF. CDR3 coding DNA: TGTGCCAGCTCACCTAGGGGATTAAGCTCCTACAATGAGCAGTTCTTC. The chain has TRBV18 and TRBJ2-1, with D maybe TRBD1 (5 bases). This CDR3 has 16 residues. The V gene lost 3 bases and the J gene lost 0 bases, with 12 bases spanning the gap. The germline gives CDR1 KGHSH, CDR2 LQKENI.

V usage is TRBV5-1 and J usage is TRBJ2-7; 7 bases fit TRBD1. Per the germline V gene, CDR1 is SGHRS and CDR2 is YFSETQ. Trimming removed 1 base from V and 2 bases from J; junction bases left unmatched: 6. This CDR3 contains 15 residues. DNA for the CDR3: TGCGCCAGCAGCTTGAATGCAGGGGGAACCTACGAGCAGTACTTC. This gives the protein CASSLNAGGTYEQYF.

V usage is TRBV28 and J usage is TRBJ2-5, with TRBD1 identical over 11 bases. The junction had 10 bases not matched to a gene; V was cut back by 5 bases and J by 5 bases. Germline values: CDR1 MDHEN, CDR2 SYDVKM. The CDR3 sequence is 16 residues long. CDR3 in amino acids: CASSLVGTGGRETQYF. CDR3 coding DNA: TGTGCCAGCAGTCTCGTAGGGACAGGGGGGCGGGAGACCCAGTACTTC.

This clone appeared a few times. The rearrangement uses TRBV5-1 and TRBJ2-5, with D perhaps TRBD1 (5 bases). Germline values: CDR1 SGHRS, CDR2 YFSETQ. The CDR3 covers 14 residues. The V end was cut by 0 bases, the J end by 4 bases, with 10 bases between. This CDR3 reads CASSLVGAGETQYF. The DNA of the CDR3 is TGCGCCAGCAGCTTGGTTGGGGCTGGAGAGACCCAGTACTTC.

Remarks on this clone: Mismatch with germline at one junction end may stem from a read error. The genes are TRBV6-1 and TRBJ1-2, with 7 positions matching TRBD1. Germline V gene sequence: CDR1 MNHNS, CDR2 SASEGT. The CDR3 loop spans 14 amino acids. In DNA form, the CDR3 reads TGTGCCAGCATTGAACTGGACAGGTACTATGGCTACACCTTC. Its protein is CASIELDRYYGYTF.

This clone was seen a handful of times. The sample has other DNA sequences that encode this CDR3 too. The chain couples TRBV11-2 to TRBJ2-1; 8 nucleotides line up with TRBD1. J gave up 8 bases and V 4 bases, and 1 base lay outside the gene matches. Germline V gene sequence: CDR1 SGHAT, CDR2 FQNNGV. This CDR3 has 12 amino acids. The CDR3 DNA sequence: TGTGCCAGCAGCTCGACAGGGGATGAGCAGTTCTTC. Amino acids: CASSSTGDEQFF.